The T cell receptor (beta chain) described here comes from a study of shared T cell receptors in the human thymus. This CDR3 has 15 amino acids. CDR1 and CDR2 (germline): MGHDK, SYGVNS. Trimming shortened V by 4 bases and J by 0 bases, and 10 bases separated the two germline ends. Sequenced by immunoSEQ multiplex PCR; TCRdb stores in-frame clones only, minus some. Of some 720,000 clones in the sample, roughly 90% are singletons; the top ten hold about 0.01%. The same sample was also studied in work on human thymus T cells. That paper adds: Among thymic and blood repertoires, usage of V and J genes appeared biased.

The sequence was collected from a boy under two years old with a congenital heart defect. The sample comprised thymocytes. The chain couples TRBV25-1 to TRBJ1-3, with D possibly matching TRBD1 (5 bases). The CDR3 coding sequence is TGTGCCAGCAGTGGCCCGGGGGACTCTGGAAACACCATATATTTT. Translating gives CASSGPGDSGNTIYF. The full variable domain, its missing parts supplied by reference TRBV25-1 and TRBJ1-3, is EADIYQTPRYLVIGTGKKITLECSQTMGHDKMYWYQQDPGMELHLIHYSYGVNSTEKGDLSSESTVSRIRTEHFPLTLESARPSHTSQYLCASSGPGDSGNTIYFGEGSWLTVV.